The clone carrying this T cell receptor (beta chain) is medium-sized (0.01 to 0.1%) within its sample. What it binds is not known. The data are from a study of vaccination and CD4 T cells after COVID-19. The overall study: The authors used overlapping spike peptides from SARS-CoV-2, HCoV-NL63, HCoV-OC43 and HCoV-229E to stimulate cells. General study points: SARS-CoV-2-reactive clonotypes showed a nonsignificant median rise from about 22 to 38.

Treatment specified: approximately 9-day PBMC culture with coronavirus spike peptide pools or control peptides (ViraFEST assay). The assay that was used to sequence DNA from cultured CD4+ T cells was the Oncomine TCR Beta short-read assay. TCRdb re-called the PCR reads through MiXCR, storing one row per CDR3 protein. The table has roughly 7,600 distinct CDR3 sequences, roughly a fifth seen once. Losses at the gene ends were 7 bases for V and 3 bases for J; bases not matched to a gene: 9. This CDR3 spans 16 amino acids. Germline V lookup: CDR1 MGHRA, CDR2 YSYEKL. J is TRBJ1-5 and V is TRBV4-1, with 10 bases identical to TRBD1. The receptor comes from a human donor who had recovered from COVID-19. The sequences come from CD4+ T cells from blood, cultured in vitro, collected after SARS-CoV-2 vaccination. CDR3 sequence: CASTPTDRGLNQPQHF. CDR3 sequence (DNA): TGCGCCAGCACCCCAACCGACAGGGGGCTCAATCAGCCCCAGCATTTT.